These 2 T cell receptor beta chains share one sample of origin, sequenced in a study of CDR3 diversity in severe acne. Each CDR3 protein is one row after TCRdb ran MiXCR on the PCR reads. Among approximately 77,000 distinct CDR3 sequences, about 53% were seen once, and the ten largest hold around 10%. The sequencing input was blood. The receptors here all came from a male donor with severe acne vulgaris.

As for this clonotype: The CDR3 does not close with the conserved phenylalanine or tryptophan, likely indicating a read error. This chain uses TRBV2 with TRBJ2-7; D tentatively fits TRBD1 or TRBD2 (6 bases each). The V gene's germline CDR1 is SNHLY and CDR2 FYNNEI. V was trimmed by 7 bases and J by 3 bases, leaving 13 bases between them. The CDR3 totals 13 residues. This chain's CDR3 is CASTRDTCYEQYY. The CDR3 DNA is TGTGCCAGCACGCGGGACACTTGCTACGAGCAGTACTAC.

There are many counts of this clonotype. The CDR3 reads CASIDRGAGGYTF. In DNA, the CDR3 is TGTGCCAGCATCGACAGGGGAGCGGGTGGCTACACCTTC. This chain uses TRBV5-4 with TRBJ1-2; 8 bases align to TRBD1. V lost 6 bases to trimming and J lost 7 bases; unmatched junction nucleotides: 8. The CDR3 contains 13 residues. Germline assignment: CDR1 SGHNT and CDR2 YYREEE (reference sequence).